Below, one TCR beta chain is given with its context. The sample belongs to a study of T cell changes during pregnancy in multiple sclerosis. Per germline, CDR1 KGHSH and CDR2 LQKENI. V was pared by 3 bases and J by 4 bases, with 7 bases between. The CDR3 has 12 residues. Libraries were prepared by immunoSEQ multiplex PCR; TCRdb keeps only in-frame clonotypes and omits some of them. The sample gives some 93,000 clones, around 92% of which show up once; more than 2% is in the top ten. The receptor comes from a female donor with multiple sclerosis, enrolled in a pregnancy study. The rearrangement uses TRBV18 and TRBJ2-7; tentatively, D is TRBD2 (5 bases). The sequencing used peripheral blood, collected after pregnancy. The CDR3 DNA reads as TGTGCCAGCTCACCGGGAGAGTACGAGCAGTACTTC. It specifies CASSPGEYEQYF.